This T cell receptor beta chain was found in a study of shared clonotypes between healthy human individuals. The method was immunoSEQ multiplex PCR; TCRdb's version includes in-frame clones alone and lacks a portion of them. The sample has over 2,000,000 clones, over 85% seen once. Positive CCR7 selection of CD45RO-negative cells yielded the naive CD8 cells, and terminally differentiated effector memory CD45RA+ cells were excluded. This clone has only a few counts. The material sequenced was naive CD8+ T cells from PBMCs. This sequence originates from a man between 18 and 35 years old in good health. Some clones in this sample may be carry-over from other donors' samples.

DNA for the CDR3: TGTGCCAGCAGCTTGGGGGCCGGGGGGGCCCTCACTGAAGCTTTCTTT. Amino acid sequence: CASSLGAGGALTEAFF. The chain combines TRBV5-6 with TRBJ1-1; D may be TRBD1 (6 bases). Trimming removed 0 bases at V and 4 bases at J, with 16 bases between. The CDR3 totals 16 residues. CDR1 is SGHDT, CDR2 YYEEEE, per germline. Based on the CDR3 plus reference TRBV5-6 and TRBJ1-1, the full variable domain is DAGVTQSPTHLIKTRGQQVTLRCSPKSGHDTVSWYQQALGQGPQFIFQYYEEEERQRGNFPDRFSGHQFPNYSSELNVNALLLGDSALYLCASSLGAGGALTEAFFGQGTRLTVV.